This entry lists 21 T cell receptor beta chains sequenced from one sample in a study of OX40 agonist ivuxolimab in advanced cancers. Sequencing was performed with immunoSEQ multiplex PCR; in TCRdb, only in-frame clones are kept and a portion is missing. The sample records 72,000 or so clones, 75% to 85% being singletons. Sequenced here: CD4+ or CD8+ T cells sorted from blood, sampled in a trial of the OX40 agonist ivuxolimab. The source is an adult with an advanced solid tumor such as melanoma, head and neck, liver or kidney cancer.

This clone appeared a few times. The V gene is TRBV6-5, the J gene TRBJ2-6; D unclear. Trimming stripped 5 bases from V and 0 bases from J, with 8 bases between. This CDR3 has 15 residues. Germline CDR1 reads MNHEY; CDR2 reads SVGAGI. This CDR3 reads CASSPRPSGANVLTF. The CDR3 bases are TGTGCCAGCAGTCCCCGGCCCTCTGGGGCCAACGTCCTGACTTTC.

The V call is TRBV6-6, the J call TRBJ1-1; 7 bases are shared with TRBD1. Germline CDR1 is MNHNY and CDR2 is SVGAGI (reference sequence). This CDR3 region has 14 residues. J lost 5 bases, V lost 7 bases, and 10 bases had no gene match. The DNA for the CDR3 is TGTGCCAGCAAGGGGACAGCAATAGCGACTGAAGCTTTCTTT. This sequence encodes CASKGTAIATEAFF.

This clone was seen just once. The chain couples TRBV21-1 to TRBJ2-2; the table calls TRBD1, which could not be checked here. TRBV21-1 is described as a pseudogene. The CDR3 consists of 16 residues. The CDR3 nucleotides read TGTGCCAGCACCCTAAGTCAGGGGCTAAACACCGGGGAGCTGTTTTTT. It specifies CASTLSQGLNTGELFF.

This clone was seen repeatedly, ten times or more. The chain links TRBV29-1 to TRBJ1-1; 9 bases fit TRBD1. Trimming took 6 bases from V and 6 from J; bases not matched to a gene: 11. The CDR3 runs 14 residues. Per the germline V gene, CDR1 is SQVTM and CDR2 is ANQGSEA. CDR3 in DNA: TGCAGCGTGAGCCCTGGACAGGGGTATCCTGAAGCTTTCTTT. Translated: CSVSPGQGYPEAFF.

This clone was found a few times. The V call is TRBV6-6, the J call TRBJ2-2, with D perhaps TRBD1 or TRBD2 (5 bases each). Germline CDR1 and CDR2: MNHNY and SVGAGI (reference sequence). The V and J ends lost 6 bases and 3 bases respectively, with 8 bases between them. The CDR3 contains 13 residues. CDR3 in DNA: TGTGCCAGCAGGGGGACGGACACCGGGGAGCTGTTTTTT. Its translation is CASRGTDTGELFF.

V gene TRBV10-2 combines with J gene TRBJ2-5; TRBD2 might be the D (5 bases). Germline V lookup: CDR1 WSHSY, CDR2 SAAADI. The V end was cut by 8 bases, the J end by 1 base, with 8 bases between. The CDR3 has 12 residues. This CDR3 reads CASGGLQETQYF. The CDR3 DNA reads as TGCGCCAGCGGCGGGCTCCAAGAGACCCAGTACTTC.

The chain has TRBV27 and TRBJ2-5; perhaps TRBD1 as D (5 bases). This CDR3 is 13 amino acids long. Germline V gives CDR1 MNHEY, CDR2 SMNVEV (reference sequence). The V end lost 5 bases, the J end lost 2 bases, and 9 bases lay between the germline ends. For the CDR3, the DNA is TGTGCCAGCAGTCCCCAGGGACAAGAGACCCAGTACTTC. It yields the protein CASSPQGQETQYF.

The DNA for the CDR3 is TGTGCCAGCAGGGGCCCTCGTATTGCGAACACTGAAGCTTTCTTT. Protein: CASRGPRIANTEAFF. This sequence joins TRBV5-6 and TRBJ1-1; D gene ambiguous. This CDR3 region has 15 residues. The germline V gene encodes CDR1 SGHDT and CDR2 YYEEEE. Trimming shortened V by 5 bases and J by 1 base, and 15 bases separated the two germline ends.

The CDR3 nucleotides read TGTGCCAGCAGTTCGCCCGGGGGGACCTATGGCTACACCTTC. It encodes CASSSPGGTYGYTF. The chain links TRBV6-6 to TRBJ1-2; tentative D call: TRBD1 (5 bases). CDR1 is MNHNY, CDR2 SVGAGI, per germline (reference sequence). The CDR3 length is 14 residues. The germline V and J ends were trimmed by 4 bases and 4 bases, with 13 bases remaining between them.

The chain joins TRBV29-1 to TRBJ2-3; 9 nucleotides agree with TRBD1. The V and J ends lost 0 bases and 4 bases, in that order; junction bases with no gene match: 11. Looked up from germline, CDR1 is SQVTM and CDR2 is ANQGSEA. This CDR3 spans 17 amino acids. The CDR3 sequence: CSVEDSQDRGNSDTQYF. The CDR3 region has the DNA TGCAGCGTTGAAGATTCCCAGGACAGGGGCAATTCAGATACGCAGTATTTT.

The chain carries TRBV7-6 and TRBJ2-3; unclear D gene. CDR3 size: 13 residues. V was pared by 3 bases and J by 4 bases, with 8 bases between. The germline CDR1 and CDR2 sequences are SGHVS and FNYEAQ. CDR3: CASSFFQADTQYF. CDR3 in DNA: TGTGCCAGCAGCTTTTTTCAGGCAGATACGCAGTATTTT.

The chain has TRBV6-1 and TRBJ2-1; no clear D gene. Germline V gene sequence: CDR1 MNHNS, CDR2 SASEGT. The CDR3 sequence is 15 residues long. V lost 5 bases and J lost 0, with 11 bases in between. The CDR3 DNA reads as TGTGCCAGCAGTTTGCCAGGTGGCTCCTACAATGAGCAGTTCTTC. Amino acids: CASSLPGGSYNEQFF.

This chain uses TRBV2 with TRBJ2-3; D gene unclear. V gave up 4 bases and J gave up 0 bases, with 5 bases separating them. In germline, CDR1 is SNHLY, CDR2 FYNNEI. This CDR3 has 13 residues. The CDR3 DNA reads TGTGCCAGCAGTGTCAGTAGCACAGATACGCAGTATTTT. Translation: CASSVSSTDTQYF.

This rearrangement joins TRBV5-1 to TRBJ1-2, with 7 bases identical to TRBD1. This CDR3 region has 13 residues. Trimming took 3 bases from V and 4 from J; bases not matched to a gene: 3. CDR1 and CDR2 from the germline V gene are SGHRS and YFSETQ. The CDR3 is CASSYGQAYGYTF. The CDR3 DNA is TGCGCCAGCAGCTACGGACAGGCCTATGGCTACACCTTC.

This clone appeared a single time. The gene calls are TRBV7-8 and TRBJ1-2, with D hard to call. This CDR3 region has 14 residues. The V gene's germline CDR1 is SGHVS and CDR2 FQNEAQ. The V gene lost 3 bases and the J gene lost 1 base, with 9 bases spanning the gap. The CDR3 region has the DNA TGTGCCAGCAGCTTGGTGCTAGATAACTATGGCTACACCTTC. It specifies CASSLVLDNYGYTF. Based on the CDR3 plus reference TRBV7-8 and TRBJ1-2, the full variable domain is GAGVSQSPRYKVAKRGQDVALRCDPISGHVSLFWYQQALGQGPEFLTYFQNEAQLDKSGLPSDRFFAERPEGSVSTLKIQRTQQEDSAVYLCASSLVLDNYGYTFGSGTRLTVV.

The chain recombines TRBV6-1 with TRBJ1-4; TRBD1 aligns across 11 bases. The CDR3 is made up of 20 amino acids. CDR1 MNHNS and CDR2 SASEGT come from the germline V gene. V lost 3 bases to trimming and J lost 0 bases; unmatched junction nucleotides: 12. The DNA for the CDR3 is TGTGCCAGCAGTGAGACCGGGACAGGGGGTACCTTTGCAACTAATGAAAAACTGTTTTTT. It translates to CASSETGTGGTFATNEKLFF.

The genes are TRBV6-5 and TRBJ1-1; weak D call: TRBD1 (6 bases). Germline CDR1 MNHEY, CDR2 SVGAGI. The CDR3 loop spans 14 amino acids. Trimming shortened V by 6 bases and J by 10 bases, and 21 bases separated the two germline ends. The CDR3 sequence: CASSDGGQPRRAFF. The CDR3 region has the DNA TGTGCCAGCAGCGATGGGGGACAACCGCGAAGAGCTTTCTTT.

The chain has TRBV19 and TRBJ1-1, with no clear D. Trimming stripped 3 bases from V and 8 bases from J, with 16 bases between. Looked up from germline, CDR1 is LNHDA and CDR2 is SQIVND (reference sequence). This CDR3 has 14 residues. CDR3 nucleotides: TGTGCCAGTAGTATCGGTCAGGCCGTCACAGAAGCTTTCTTT. Translated, it gives CASSIGQAVTEAFF.

This chain links TRBV6-1 with TRBJ1-2; D gene unclear. The germline V and J ends were trimmed by 5 bases and 6 bases, with 13 bases remaining between them. Per the germline V gene, CDR1 is MNHNS and CDR2 is SASEGT. This CDR3 has 13 amino acids. The CDR3 here is CASSLEWRDGYTF. CDR3 sequence (DNA): TGTGCCAGCAGTCTAGAGTGGAGGGATGGCTACACCTTC.

The rearrangement links TRBV6-5 to TRBJ2-3, with D possibly matching TRBD2 (6 bases). CDR1 is MNHEY, CDR2 SVGAGI, per germline. Trimming stripped 0 bases from V and 8 bases from J, with 9 bases between. This CDR3 has 13 amino acids. The CDR3 nucleotides are TGTGCCAGCAGTTACTCGATGGAGGGTACGCAGTATTTT. Its protein product is CASSYSMEGTQYF.

The CDR3 protein is CASSFEEGNEQFF. The CDR3 DNA sequence: TGTGCCAGCAGCTTTGAGGAGGGCAATGAGCAGTTCTTC. This chain connects TRBV11-2 to TRBJ2-1; perhaps TRBD2 as D (6 bases). This CDR3 region has 13 residues. The germline gives CDR1 SGHAT, CDR2 FQNNGV. V was cut by 3 bases and J by 6 bases, with 9 bases left in between.